This record concerns one TCR beta chain sequence. As originally analysed: Using reference gene primer amplification, nucleated cell counts were estimated. Measured with immunoSEQ multiplex PCR; TCRdb has only the in-frame clones, and not every one. V and J calls and clone size are given by that table; D and trimming were obtained from the DNA. Of about 240,000 clones listed, approximately 80% are singletons. This sample was taken from a study of blood T cell repertoires in COVID-19. Looking at the study overall: Researchers got acute and convalescent COVID-19 samples from the United States, Italy and Spain. PBMCs, B-cell-depleted T cells, or T cells were the source of the cDNA or gDNA that made up the material.

Trimming cost V 5 bases and J 8 bases, with 13 bases left between them. The CDR3 has 13 residues. The rearrangement uses TRBV12-3 or TRBV12-4 and TRBJ2-4, with TRBD2 as a possible D gene (7 bases). The sequencing sample was made of peripheral blood. This TCR was sampled from a man under 40 who had recovered from COVID-19. CDR3 coding DNA: TGTGCCAGCAGTCCGCGAGGGGGGGACATTCAGTACTTC. Protein sequence: CASSPRGGDIQYF.